Following are 22 T cell receptor beta chains from one sample sequenced in a study of blood T cell repertoires in COVID-19 (dated by TCRdb to the early 2020s). Libraries were built with the immunoSEQ multiplex PCR assay. Here the immuneACCESS table is served through TCRdb, limited to in-frame sequences with V and J called. Missing clones are a known gap in these copies; in checked studies unresolved V genes cover under half, and the rest lacks a known reason. The sample table holds roughly 390,000 clones, of which around 85% were seen once. Roughly 3.6% of the sample is taken by the ten largest. Sequenced material: peripheral blood. These receptors were taken from a woman aged 18-29 years with acute or convalescent COVID-19.

V and J are TRBV9 and TRBJ2-7; 7 bases map to TRBD1. Looked up from germline, CDR1 is SGDLS and CDR2 is YYNGEE. There are 14 residues in the CDR3. V dropped 3 bases and J dropped 6; count of bases not matched to a gene: 9. DNA of the CDR3: TGTGCCAGCAGCGGACAGGGTAAACGCGGCGAGCAGTACTTC. Amino acid sequence: CASSGQGKRGEQYF.

This clone was seen only once. The J gene is TRBJ1-1, the V gene TRBV11-2; 7 bases agree with TRBD1. With 4 bases clipped from V and 1 base from J, the junction kept 3 bases outside the gene matches. This CDR3 has 14 amino acids. Germline V gives CDR1 SGHAT, CDR2 FQNNGV. Here the CDR3 reads CASSWGQPNTEAFF. The DNA of the CDR3 is TGTGCCAGCAGCTGGGGACAGCCGAACACTGAAGCTTTCTTT.

This clone showed up just once. This rearrangement joins TRBV7-6 to TRBJ1-2, with 9 bases matching TRBD1. Germline CDR1 and CDR2: SGHVS and FNYEAQ. The trim removed 3 bases at V and 5 bases at J, leaving 10 bases unmatched. The CDR3 runs 16 residues. CDR3 DNA sequence: TGTGCCAGCAGCTTCCCGTCGGGACAGGGCGCTTATGGCTACACCTTC. This sequence encodes CASSFPSGQGAYGYTF.

The chain combines TRBV11-2 with TRBJ2-3, with D hard to call. The ends were cut back, 6 bases at V and 4 bases at J, with 23 bases in the middle. CDR3 length: 17 residues. Germline CDR1 reads SGHAT; CDR2 reads FQNNGV. CDR3 DNA: TGTGCCAGCAGTTCGGCCGGGTCCCCTCTCGGTCCAGATACGCAGTATTTT. Protein sequence: CASSSAGSPLGPDTQYF.

The chain is built from TRBV5-6 and TRBJ2-2; D is perhaps TRBD2 (5 bases). CDR3 length: 15 amino acids. Germline-derived CDR1 and CDR2 are SGHDT and YYEEEE. V lost 4 bases and J 5 bases, leaving 15 bases between the germline ends. This chain's CDR3 is CASSPPEADTGELFF. The CDR3 region has the DNA TGTGCCAGCAGCCCCCCGGAGGCGGATACCGGGGAGCTGTTTTTT.

The chain carries TRBV27 and TRBJ1-5; 7 positions match TRBD1. J lost 3 bases, V lost 2 bases, and 4 bases had no gene match. This CDR3 contains 15 residues. Germline V lookup: CDR1 MNHEY, CDR2 SMNVEV (reference sequence). CDR3 sequence reads: CASSLGGTDNQPQHF. In DNA, the CDR3 is TGTGCCAGCAGTTTAGGCGGGACAGACAATCAGCCCCAGCATTTT.

The genes are TRBV29-1 and TRBJ1-1; D possibly corresponds to TRBD1 (5 bases). The CDR3 is made up of 13 amino acids. The germline gives CDR1 SQVTM, CDR2 ANQGSEA. Trimming shortened V by 6 bases and J by 5 bases, and 16 bases separated the two germline ends. CDR3 sequence reads: CSVCLGGWTEAFF. CDR3 nucleotide sequence: TGCAGCGTCTGCCTCGGGGGGTGGACTGAAGCTTTCTTT.

V gene TRBV24-1 combines with J gene TRBJ2-5, with 7 nucleotides matching TRBD2. Germline-derived CDR1 and CDR2 are KGHDR and SFDVKD. The CDR3 has 18 amino acids. V was pared by 5 bases and J by 2 bases, with 16 bases of the junction left unmatched. This CDR3 is CATSGFGSTERGQETQYF. The CDR3 coding sequence is TGTGCCACCAGTGGTTTCGGTTCTACGGAGCGGGGACAAGAGACCCAGTACTTC.

The rearrangement joins TRBV27 to TRBJ2-7; no firm D call. This CDR3 spans 14 amino acids. Trimming cost V 6 bases and J 6 bases, with 18 bases left between them. In germline, CDR1 is MNHEY, CDR2 SMNVEV (reference sequence). CDR3 sequence reads: CASSQQFPPLEQYF. CDR3 bases: TGTGCCAGCAGCCAACAGTTTCCCCCTCTCGAGCAGTACTTC.

CDR3 coding DNA: TGTGCCAGCAGCTTGGGACAGACATTTGTGGAAGGCTACACCTTC. Residues: CASSLGQTFVEGYTF. The rearrangement joins TRBV11-2 to TRBJ1-2; 7 nucleotides match TRBD1. Germline CDR1 is SGHAT and CDR2 is FQNNGV. V trimming: 3 bases; J trimming: 8 bases; junction bases outside the gene matches: 12. There are 15 residues in the CDR3.

The V and J genes are TRBV30 and TRBJ2-7; 9 bases match TRBD1. CDR3 size: 14 residues. Germline V CDR1 and CDR2: GTSNPN, SVGIG (reference sequence). V shed 0 bases, J shed 5 bases, and the junction held 5 bases outside the gene matches. The CDR3 coding sequence is TGTGCCTGGAGTGTGGGACAGGGACGCCACGAGCAGTACTTC. It specifies CAWSVGQGRHEQYF.

The chain is built from TRBV4-1 and TRBJ2-1, with 13 bases that match TRBD2. V trimming: 0 bases; J trimming: 7 bases; junction bases outside the gene matches: 6. Germline-derived CDR1 and CDR2 are MGHRA and YSYEKL. The CDR3 totals 17 residues. CDR3 coding DNA: TGCGCCAGCAGCCAAGACCGACTAGCGGGAGGAGAAAATGAGCAGTTCTTC. It is translated as CASSQDRLAGGENEQFF.

The chain combines TRBV13 with TRBJ2-7; the match to TRBD1 covers 7 bases. Germline CDR1 is PRHDT and CDR2 is FYEKMQ (reference sequence). With 5 bases clipped from V and 1 base from J, the junction kept 2 bases outside the gene matches. This CDR3 has 13 amino acids. Written as DNA, the CDR3 is TGTGCCAGCAGCCAGGGGGATTCCTACGAGCAGTACTTC. Amino acid sequence: CASSQGDSYEQYF.

The rearrangement joins TRBV19 to TRBJ1-4, with 8 bases fitting TRBD1. The ends lost 9 bases at V and 8 bases at J; junction bases unmatched: 11. CDR1 LNHDA and CDR2 SQIVND come from the germline V gene (reference sequence). This CDR3 region has 14 residues. The CDR3: CASNPTGAGEKLFF. CDR3 bases: TGTGCCAGCAACCCGACAGGGGCGGGGGAAAAACTGTTTTTT.

This clone was recorded a few times. V usage is TRBV6-5 and J usage is TRBJ2-1; 8 nucleotides match TRBD2. Germline CDR1 is MNHEY and CDR2 is SVGAGI. Trimming took 0 bases from V and 2 from J; bases not matched to a gene: 3. This CDR3 spans 16 amino acids. CDR3 sequence (DNA): TGTGCCAGCAGTTACTCATTAGCGGGAACCTACAATGAGCAGTTCTTC. Translating gives CASSYSLAGTYNEQFF.

A few counts support this clone. The chain employs TRBV3-1 (or the pseudogene TRBV3-2) and TRBJ1-6, with no clear D. V lost 4 bases to trimming and J lost 8 bases, with 9 bases between them. Germline CDR1 and CDR2: LGHDT and YNNKEL (reference sequence). The CDR3 totals 13 residues. CDR3 nucleotide sequence: TGTGCCAGCAGCCTTCCGGGAGATTCACCCCTCCACTTT. This sequence encodes CASSLPGDSPLHF.

The chain recombines TRBV5-8 with TRBJ1-2; 9 bases match TRBD1. The CDR3 extends over 16 amino acids. The V gene end was trimmed by 0 bases and the J gene end by 3 bases; junction bases not matched to a gene: 6. Germline V gene lookup returns CDR1 SGHTS and CDR2 YDEGEE. CDR3 amino acids: CASSLDRDRADYGYTF. Written as DNA, the CDR3 is TGTGCCAGCAGCTTGGACCGGGACAGGGCCGACTATGGCTACACCTTC.

This clone was seen a handful of times. CDR3 in amino acids: CASSQGLVRGLRGYTF. The CDR3 DNA reads TGCGCCAGCAGCCAAGGCCTAGTAAGGGGCCTAAGAGGCTACACCTTC. This sequence joins TRBV4-1 and TRBJ1-2; TRBD1 might be the D (5 bases). Germline CDR1 MGHRA, CDR2 YSYEKL. Trimming pared 1 base from V and 8 bases from J, leaving 20 bases between. The CDR3 is 16 residues long.

V usage is TRBV6-2 or TRBV6-3 and J usage is TRBJ1-2; TRBD1 matches 7 bases. This CDR3 region has 15 residues. V lost 5 bases, J lost 6 bases, and 12 bases stayed unmatched. From germline, CDR1 is MNHEY and CDR2 SVGEGT. The CDR3 loop reads CASSPRWQGVHGYTF. The CDR3 DNA follows: TGTGCCAGCAGTCCCCGATGGCAGGGGGTACATGGCTACACCTTC.

The chain uses TRBV24-1 and TRBJ2-1, with 9 nucleotides matching TRBD2. Germline-derived CDR1 and CDR2 are KGHDR and SFDVKD. V was pared by 4 bases and J by 7 bases, with 10 bases of the junction left unmatched. The CDR3 loop spans 16 amino acids. The CDR3 sequence is CATSDLPPLAGNEQFF. In DNA, the CDR3 is TGTGCCACCAGTGACCTACCCCCTCTAGCGGGGAATGAGCAGTTCTTC.

The chain is built from TRBV6-1 and TRBJ1-5; 7 nucleotides match TRBD1. Trimming removed 10 bases from V and 5 bases from J; junction bases left unmatched: 17. Germline V CDR1 and CDR2: MNHNS, SASEGT. The CDR3 extends over 16 amino acids. As DNA, the CDR3 is TGTGCCACCCGTGACCCGATACAGGGGTCGGATCAGCCCCAGCATTTT. It codes for CATRDPIQGSDQPQHF.

The V gene is TRBV28, the J gene TRBJ1-5, with 10 bases identical to TRBD1. CDR3 length: 18 residues. V gave up 5 bases and J gave up 0 bases; unmatched junction bases: 10. Germline V gene data show CDR1 as MDHEN and CDR2 as SYDVKM. CDR3 region: CASSPTGTGVYSNQPQHF. DNA for the CDR3: TGTGCCAGCAGTCCTACCGGGACAGGGGTATATAGCAATCAGCCCCAGCATTTT. Supplemented by reference TRBV28 and TRBJ1-5, the full variable domain reads DVKVTQSSRYLVKRTGEKVFLECVQDMDHENMFWYRQDPGLGLRLIYFSYDVKMKEKGDIPEGYSVSREKKERFSLILESASTNQTSMYLCASSPTGTGVYSNQPQHFGDGTRLSIL.